One and the same sample provided the 18 T cell receptor beta chains below, sequenced in a study of blood T cells in healthy people across ages. A second PCR of roughly 7 to 11 cycles used a sample-barcoded 5' primer and a J-beta primer mix. TCRdb used MiXCR to reprocess the 5' RACE reads, holding one entry per CDR3 protein. The table has roughly 2 million distinct CDR3 sequences, about 50% seen once. The sequenced material came from blood. The receptors were gathered from a woman between 40 and 55 years old in good health.

This clonotype was detected a few times. The chain recombines TRBV5-6 with TRBJ2-7; D remains unclear. Trimming shortened V by 5 bases and J by 3 bases, and 15 bases separated the two germline ends. Germline V gene data show CDR1 as SGHDT and CDR2 as YYEEEE. CDR3 length: 14 residues. The CDR3 here is CASSFGITLYEQYF. The CDR3 DNA sequence: TGTGCCAGCAGTTTTGGGATCACCCTCTACGAGCAGTACTTC.

The chain has TRBV7-9 and TRBJ2-1, with a tentative D call TRBD2 (6 bases). The germline V and J ends were trimmed by 7 bases and 8 bases, with 21 bases remaining between them. Germline lookup yields CDR1 SEHNR and CDR2 FQNEAQ (reference sequence). The CDR3 length is 15 residues. The CDR3 loop reads CASKGVEGSIDEQFF. The DNA for the CDR3 is TGTGCCAGCAAAGGAGTGGAGGGGTCTATCGATGAGCAGTTCTTC. The full variable domain, completed using reference TRBV7-9 and TRBJ2-1, is DTGVSQNPRHKITKRGQNVTFRCDPISEHNRLYWYRQTLGQGPEFLTYFQNEAQLEKSRLLSDRFSAERPKGSFSTLEIQRTEQGDSAMYLCASKGVEGSIDEQFFGPGTRLTVL.

To note about this clonotype: The junction departs from germline at one end; a sequencing error may be responsible. The V and J genes are TRBV9 and TRBJ2-4; 8 nucleotides line up with TRBD2. CDR3 length equals 16 residues. Germline lookup yields CDR1 SGDLS and CDR2 YYNGEE. The CDR3 region is CAGSVDLAGPQDIQYF. DNA for the CDR3: TGTGCCGGCAGCGTCGATCTAGCGGGCCCCCAGGACATTCAGTACTTC. The variable domain in full, with the rest retrieved from reference TRBV9 and TRBJ2-4, is DSGVTQTPKHLITATGQRVTLRCSPRSGDLSVYWYQQSLDQGLQFLIQYYNGEERAKGNILERFSAQQFPDLHSELNLSSLELGDSALYFCAGSVDLAGPQDIQYFGAGTRLSVL.

The chain uses TRBV24-1 and TRBJ2-5, with D perhaps matching TRBD1 or TRBD2 (5 bases each). Germline loops: CDR1 KGHDR, CDR2 SFDVKD. The CDR3 has 14 residues. V gave up 7 bases and J gave up 2 bases, with 13 bases separating them. The DNA of the CDR3 is TGTGCCACCAGCACCCGGGACCGTCAAGAGACCCAGTACTTC. Encoded protein: CATSTRDRQETQYF.

The chain recombines TRBV4-1 with TRBJ1-6, with a possible D match to TRBD1 (5 bases). The length of the CDR3 is 16 residues. V gave up 1 base and J gave up 5 bases, with 12 bases separating them. Germline lookup yields CDR1 MGHRA and CDR2 YSYEKL. CDR3 protein: CASSQVGGADNSPLHF. Here the CDR3 DNA reads TGCGCCAGCAGCCAAGTCGGAGGGGCGGATAATTCACCCCTCCACTTT.

This sequence joins TRBV7-2 and TRBJ1-2; TRBD1 aligns across 9 bases. CDR1 and CDR2 (germline): SGHTA, FQGNSA. CDR3 length: 15 residues. With 3 bases clipped from V and 7 bases from J, the junction kept 9 bases outside the gene matches. In DNA form, the CDR3 reads TGTGCCAGCAGCTTGCCTGACAGGGGGGTGGCTGGCTACACCTTC. It encodes CASSLPDRGVAGYTF.

This chain uses TRBV25-1 with TRBJ1-2; D is uncertain. The CDR3 has 14 amino acids. In germline, CDR1 is MGHDK, CDR2 SYGVNS. V lost 2 bases to trimming and J lost 5 bases, with 12 bases between them. The CDR3 DNA reads as TGTGCCAGCAGTGAAGGCCCAGACCTTTATGGCTACACCTTC. This translates into CASSEGPDLYGYTF.

The chain uses TRBV20-1 and TRBJ2-7; D call uncertain. CDR3 length equals 13 residues. Trimming pared 5 bases from V and 2 bases from J, leaving 13 bases between. The germline gives CDR1 DFQATT, CDR2 SNEGSKA (reference sequence). This chain's CDR3 is CSAPGFSPYEQYF. CDR3 in DNA: TGCAGTGCTCCCGGGTTCTCCCCCTACGAGCAGTACTTC.

V usage is TRBV12-3 or TRBV12-4 and J usage is TRBJ2-5; 9 bases are a match to TRBD2. The CDR3 runs to 15 residues. With V trimmed by 3 bases and J by 1 base, 3 bases remained unmatched. The CDR3 protein is CASSFLAGSQETQYF. In nucleotides, the CDR3 is TGTGCCAGCAGTTTCCTAGCGGGGAGCCAAGAGACCCAGTACTTC.

CDR3 residues: CASSLEDAGGYNEQFF. The CDR3 region has the DNA TGCGCCAGCAGCTTGGAGGACGCCGGGGGATACAATGAGCAGTTCTTC. The rearrangement links TRBV5-1 to TRBJ2-1, with TRBD2 as a possible D gene (6 bases). Trimming removed 0 bases from V and 4 bases from J, with 14 bases in between. The CDR3 runs 16 residues. Germline values: CDR1 SGHRS, CDR2 YFSETQ.

The gene calls are TRBV7-2 and TRBJ2-4, with D perhaps matching TRBD2 (6 bases). The ends were cut back, 5 bases at V and 0 bases at J, with 20 bases in the middle. The CDR3 extends over 18 amino acids. Germline lookup yields CDR1 SGHTA and CDR2 FQGNSA. The CDR3 coding sequence is TGTGCCAGCAGCCCCACCGGGACTTTACTATTAGCCAAAAACATTCAGTACTTC. Translation: CASSPTGTLLLAKNIQYF. The full variable domain, in which reference TRBV7-2 and TRBJ2-4 provide the parts outside the CDR3, is GAGVSQSPSNKVTEKGKDVELRCDPISGHTALYWYRQSLGQGLEFLIYFQGNSAPDKSGLPSDRFSAERTGGSVSTLTIQRTQQEDSAVYLCASSPTGTLLLAKNIQYFGAGTRLSVL.

This chain links TRBV6-5 with TRBJ2-1, with 13 positions matching TRBD2. Trimming at V came to 7 bases and at J to 3 bases, leaving 3 bases not matched to a gene. The germline V gene has CDR1 MNHEY and CDR2 SVGAGI. There are 15 residues in the CDR3. As DNA, the CDR3 is TGTGCCAGCACCGGACTAGCGGGGGTCTACAATGAGCAGTTCTTC. Translated: CASTGLAGVYNEQFF.

The sample holds a few counts of this clonotype. CDR3 in DNA: TGTGCCAGCAGCTCCCGGGTAGCGGGGGGAGATACGCAGTATTTT. Encoded protein: CASSSRVAGGDTQYF. The chain combines TRBV9 with TRBJ2-3; 10 bases align to TRBD2. The ends lost 4 bases at V and 5 bases at J; junction bases unmatched: 7. The CDR3 runs 15 residues. Germline V gene lookup returns CDR1 SGDLS and CDR2 YYNGEE.

Details on this clonotype: One end of the junction does not line up with germline, which may come from a read error. This chain joins TRBV7-2 and TRBJ2-1; tentative D call: TRBD1 (8 bases). Germline V gene lookup returns CDR1 SGHTA and CDR2 FQGNSA. The CDR3 extends over 19 amino acids. The CDR3 DNA sequence: TGTGCCAGCAGCTTACGGACAGGGAGAGGAGGGAGGGTATACAATGGGCAGTTCTTC. Its protein is CASSLRTGRGGRVYNGQFF.

The rearrangement joins TRBV5-1 to TRBJ2-4; D possibly corresponds to TRBD1 (5 bases). The J call may be faulty, since TRBJ2-7 better matches the DNA end. This CDR3 has 15 residues. Germline CDR1 reads SGHRS; CDR2 reads YFSETQ. CDR3 DNA: TGCGCCAGCAGCTATTTGGGGCAGATCGAAGGCGAGCAGTACTTC. Its protein product is CASSYLGQIEGEQYF.

The chain joins TRBV12-3 or TRBV12-4 to TRBJ1-2; D gene uncertain. The CDR3 extends over 13 amino acids. V was pared by 6 bases and J by 11 bases, with 19 bases between. Here the CDR3 reads CASSPRRMGLYTF. For the CDR3, the DNA is TGTGCCAGCAGCCCCCGGCGAATGGGGTTGTACACCTTC.

This clonotype turned up a few times. The chain uses TRBV15 and TRBJ2-3, with TRBD1 as a possible D gene (5 bases). The germline gives CDR1 LNHNV, CDR2 YYDKDF (reference sequence). With 6 bases removed from V and 6 bases from J, the gap between germline ends came to 13 bases. This CDR3 has 13 amino acids. The CDR3 sequence is CATSWQGTDTQYF. The CDR3 nucleotides read TGTGCCACCAGTTGGCAGGGTACCGATACGCAGTATTTT. Based on the CDR3 plus reference TRBV15 and TRBJ2-3, the full variable domain is DAMVIQNPRYQVTQFGKPVTLSCSQTLNHNVMYWYQQKSSQAPKLLFHYYDKDFNNEADTPDNFQSRRPNTSFCFLDIRSPGLGDTAMYLCATSWQGTDTQYFGPGTRLTVL.

The chain employs TRBV20-1 and TRBJ2-3; D uncertain. There are 11 residues in the CDR3. V was cut by 7 bases and J by 2 bases, with 7 bases left in between. Germline V gene data show CDR1 as DFQATT and CDR2 as SNEGSKA (reference sequence). CDR3 bases: TGCAGTGAAAGGCTCACAGATACGCAGTATTTT. Translation gives CSERLTDTQYF.